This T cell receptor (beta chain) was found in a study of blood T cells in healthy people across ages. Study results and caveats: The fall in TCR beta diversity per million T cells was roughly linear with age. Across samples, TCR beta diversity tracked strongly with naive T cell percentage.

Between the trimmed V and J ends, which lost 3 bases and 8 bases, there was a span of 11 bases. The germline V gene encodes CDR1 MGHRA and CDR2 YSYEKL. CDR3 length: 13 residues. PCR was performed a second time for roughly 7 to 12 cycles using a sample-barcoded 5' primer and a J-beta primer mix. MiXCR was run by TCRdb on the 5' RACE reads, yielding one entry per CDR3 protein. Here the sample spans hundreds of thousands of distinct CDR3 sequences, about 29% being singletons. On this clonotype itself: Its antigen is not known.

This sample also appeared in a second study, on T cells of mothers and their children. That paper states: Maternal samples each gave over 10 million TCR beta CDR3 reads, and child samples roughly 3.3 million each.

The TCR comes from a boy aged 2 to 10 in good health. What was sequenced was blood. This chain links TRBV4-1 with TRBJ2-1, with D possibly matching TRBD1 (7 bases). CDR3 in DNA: TGCGCCAGCAGCCACGGAGGGGGCTATGAGCAGTTCTTC. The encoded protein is CASSHGGGYEQFF.